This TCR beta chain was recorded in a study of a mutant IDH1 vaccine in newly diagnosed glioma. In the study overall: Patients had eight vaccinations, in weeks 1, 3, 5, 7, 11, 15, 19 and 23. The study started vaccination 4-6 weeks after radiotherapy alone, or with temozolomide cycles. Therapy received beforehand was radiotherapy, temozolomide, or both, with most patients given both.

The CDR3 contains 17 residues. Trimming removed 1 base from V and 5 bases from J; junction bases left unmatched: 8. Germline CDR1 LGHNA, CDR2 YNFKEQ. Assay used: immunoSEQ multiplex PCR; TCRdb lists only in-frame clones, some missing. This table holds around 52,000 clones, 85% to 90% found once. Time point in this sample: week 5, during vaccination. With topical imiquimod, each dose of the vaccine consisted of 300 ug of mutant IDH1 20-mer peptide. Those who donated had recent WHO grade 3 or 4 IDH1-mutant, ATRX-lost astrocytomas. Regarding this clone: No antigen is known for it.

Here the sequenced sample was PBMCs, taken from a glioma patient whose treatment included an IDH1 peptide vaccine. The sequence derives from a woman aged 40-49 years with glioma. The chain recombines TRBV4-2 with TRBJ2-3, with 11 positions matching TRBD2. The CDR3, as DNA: TGTGCCAGCAGCCAAGGGGAACTAGCGGGGGAGGAAGATACGCAGTATTTT. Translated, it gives CASSQGELAGEEDTQYF.